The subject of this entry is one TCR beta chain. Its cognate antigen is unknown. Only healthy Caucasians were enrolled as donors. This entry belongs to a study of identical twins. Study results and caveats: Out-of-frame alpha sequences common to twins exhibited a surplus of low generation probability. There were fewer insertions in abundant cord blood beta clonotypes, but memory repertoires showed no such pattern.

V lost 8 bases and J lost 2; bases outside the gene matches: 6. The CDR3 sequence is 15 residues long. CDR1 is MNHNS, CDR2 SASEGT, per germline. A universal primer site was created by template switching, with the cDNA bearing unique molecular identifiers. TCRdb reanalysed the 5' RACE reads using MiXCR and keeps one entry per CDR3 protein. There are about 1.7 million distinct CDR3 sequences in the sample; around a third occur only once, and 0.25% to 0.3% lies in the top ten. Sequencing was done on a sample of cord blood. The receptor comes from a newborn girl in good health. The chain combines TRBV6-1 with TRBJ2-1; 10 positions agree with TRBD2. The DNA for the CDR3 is TGTGCCAGCGAGGCTAGCGGGGGCCCCTACAATGAGCAGTTCTTC. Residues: CASEASGGPYNEQFF.